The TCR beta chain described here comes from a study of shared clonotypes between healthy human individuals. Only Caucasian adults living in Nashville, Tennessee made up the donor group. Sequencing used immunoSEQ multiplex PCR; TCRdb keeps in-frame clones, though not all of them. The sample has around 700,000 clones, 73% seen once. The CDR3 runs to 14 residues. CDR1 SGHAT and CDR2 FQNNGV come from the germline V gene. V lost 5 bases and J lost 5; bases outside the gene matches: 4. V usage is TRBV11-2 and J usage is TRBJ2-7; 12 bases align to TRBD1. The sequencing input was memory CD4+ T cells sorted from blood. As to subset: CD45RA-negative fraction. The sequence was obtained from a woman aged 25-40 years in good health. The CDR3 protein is CASSRGQGANEQYF. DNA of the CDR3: TGTGCCAGCAGCCGGGGACAGGGGGCTAACGAGCAGTACTTC.